Listed here are 32 T cell receptor beta chains from one sample, sequenced in a study of T cell responses to AZD1222 COVID-19 vaccine. The assay was immunoSEQ multiplex PCR, and TCRdb's table has in-frame clones only and misses some. This table has about 160,000 clones, over 75% appearing once. The sample was peripheral blood, taken on day 0 of AZD1222 vaccination. These receptors were collected from an adult in good health.

This clone was seen a single time. This chain uses TRBV5-5 with TRBJ1-1, with a tentative D call TRBD1 (6 bases). This CDR3 has 15 residues. V gave up 0 bases and J gave up 0 bases, with 9 bases separating them. Germline values: CDR1 SGHKS, CDR2 YYEKEE (reference sequence). The CDR3 region has the DNA TGTGCCAGCAGCTTGGAAGGGACACTGAACACTGAAGCTTTCTTT. This encodes CASSLEGTLNTEAFF.

This clone came up once. This chain uses TRBV27 with TRBJ2-2; no firm D call. This CDR3 contains 13 residues. V lost 2 bases and J lost 8, with 9 bases in between. CDR1 and CDR2 (germline): MNHEY, SMNVEV (reference sequence). The CDR3 DNA reads TGTGCCAGCAGTTTAGGGCGTTCGGGGGAGCTGTTTTTT. This translates into CASSLGRSGELFF.

The chain carries TRBV29-1 and TRBJ1-4; TRBD1 aligns across 7 bases. CDR1 is SQVTM and CDR2 is ANQGSEA in the germline V gene. The CDR3 is made up of 13 amino acids. After removal of 8 bases from V and 7 bases from J, the junction contained 10 bases not matched to a gene. The CDR3, as DNA: TGCAGCACCCTGGACAGGTGGGGTGAAAAACTGTTTTTT. Translated: CSTLDRWGEKLFF.

This chain joins TRBV5-1 and TRBJ2-5, with D possibly TRBD2 on 5 matching bases. The germline CDR1 and CDR2 sequences are SGHRS and YFSETQ. Trimming took off 3 bases at V and 1 base at J, with 13 bases between the two ends. The CDR3 loop spans 15 amino acids. Here the CDR3 DNA reads TGCGCCAGCAGCTCCAGCGGAACTTTCCAAGAGACCCAGTACTTC. Translation: CASSSSGTFQETQYF.

J is TRBJ1-1 and V is TRBV6-1; maybe TRBD1 (6 bases). This CDR3 has 14 residues. Trimming took 2 bases from V and 6 from J, leaving 13 bases between them. CDR1 is MNHNS and CDR2 is SASEGT in the germline V gene. CDR3 sequence (DNA): TGTGCCAGCAGTGAACAGGGGTCTTCCTCTGAAGCTTTCTTT. It is translated as CASSEQGSSSEAFF.

V usage is TRBV20-1 and J usage is TRBJ2-7, with TRBD2 identical over 9 bases. J gave up 1 base and V 3 bases, and 10 bases lay outside the gene matches. This CDR3 has 16 residues. The V gene's germline CDR1 is DFQATT and CDR2 SNEGSKA (reference sequence). This chain's CDR3 is CSASDLTRGGSYEQYF. CDR3 sequence (DNA): TGCAGTGCTAGTGACCTAACGCGGGGGGGGTCCTACGAGCAGTACTTC.

The chain uses TRBV4-3 and TRBJ2-3, with 7 positions matching TRBD2. The CDR3 runs 15 residues. The germline V gene encodes CDR1 LGHNA and CDR2 YSLEER. Trimming removed 1 base from V and 4 bases from J; junction bases left unmatched: 5. The CDR3, as DNA: TGCGCCAGCAGCCAAGGGCGGGGGAGGTCAGATACGCAGTATTTT. This encodes CASSQGRGRSDTQYF.

The chain couples TRBV30 to TRBJ1-2; the D is unclear. This CDR3 contains 12 residues. In germline, CDR1 is GTSNPN, CDR2 SVGIG (reference sequence). Trimming removed 0 bases from V and 6 bases from J, with 8 bases in between. CDR3 in DNA: TGTGCCTGGAGTGTACTAGGGAATGGCTACACCTTC. Translating gives CAWSVLGNGYTF.

This clone was picked up a small number of times. This chain links TRBV5-4 with TRBJ1-2; TRBD1 might be the D (5 bases). Looked up from germline, CDR1 is SGHNT and CDR2 is YYREEE (reference sequence). V lost 0 bases and J 0 bases, leaving 9 bases between the germline ends. This CDR3 comprises 15 residues. DNA for the CDR3: TGTGCCAGCAGCTTGGAGGGAGGGGCTAACTATGGCTACACCTTC. Protein: CASSLEGGANYGYTF.

The V and J genes are TRBV9 and TRBJ2-3; D is possibly TRBD2 (7 bases). The CDR3 has 15 amino acids. The germline CDR1 and CDR2 sequences are SGDLS and YYNGEE. Trimming took off 0 bases at V and 5 bases at J, with 13 bases between the two ends. CDR3 region: CASSVGGGGLDTQYF. CDR3 sequence (DNA): TGTGCCAGCAGCGTAGGAGGGGGGGGTTTAGATACGCAGTATTTT.

This sequence joins TRBV4-3 and TRBJ2-6; D ambiguous. The CDR3 covers 14 residues. Trimming took 4 bases from V and 1 from J, leaving 5 bases between them. CDR1 is LGHNA, CDR2 YSLEER, per germline. In DNA form, the CDR3 reads TGCGCCAGCAGCCCTGCGTCTGGGGCCAACGTCCTGACTTTC. It specifies CASSPASGANVLTF.

V gene TRBV12-5 combines with J gene TRBJ1-5; D gene unclear. The CDR3 is 14 residues long. V lost 0 bases, J lost 12 bases, and 15 bases lay in between. Germline-derived CDR1 and CDR2 are LGHNT and FRNRAP. The CDR3 DNA reads as TGTGCTAGTGGTTTGGTAAACACAGAGATAGACCAGCATTTT. Protein sequence: CASGLVNTEIDQHF.

The chain uses TRBV6-4 and TRBJ2-3; 8 nucleotides match TRBD2. The CDR3 is 14 amino acids. Germline CDR1 is MRHNA and CDR2 is SNTAGT. The trim removed 4 bases at V and 2 bases at J, leaving 2 bases unmatched. This CDR3 reads CASSAGGHTDTQYF. The CDR3 DNA follows: TGTGCCAGCAGTGCGGGGGGGCACACAGATACGCAGTATTTT.

The gene calls are TRBV5-4 and TRBJ1-2; TRBD1 matches at 12 bases. Germline V CDR1 and CDR2: SGHNT, YYREEE (reference sequence). V was pared by 4 bases and J by 5 bases, with 9 bases of the junction left unmatched. CDR3 length: 16 residues. The CDR3 region is CASSAGQGASSYGYTF. The DNA of the CDR3 is TGTGCCAGCAGCGCGGGACAGGGGGCGAGTTCGTATGGCTACACCTTC.

V usage is TRBV7-2 and J usage is TRBJ1-6; D gene unclear. With 5 bases removed from V and 5 bases from J, the gap between germline ends came to 13 bases. CDR3 length: 15 amino acids. Germline-derived CDR1 and CDR2 are SGHTA and FQGNSA. CDR3 sequence (DNA): TGTGCCAGCAGCCCGGCGACACCTAATAATTCACCCCTCCACTTT. This translates into CASSPATPNNSPLHF.

The chain employs TRBV3-1 (or the pseudogene TRBV3-2) and TRBJ1-4, with D perhaps matching TRBD1 (6 bases). CDR3 length equals 15 residues. Trimming pared 1 base from V and 8 bases from J, leaving 14 bases between. The germline V gene has CDR1 LGHDT and CDR2 YNNKEL (reference sequence). The CDR3 nucleotides read TGTGCCAGCAGCCAAGTCTCCAGGGGTTGGGAAAAACTGTTTTTT. As protein: CASSQVSRGWEKLFF.

Comment on this clone: At one of its ends the junction is not consistent with the germline gene, which may arise from a read error. The rearrangement links TRBV6-2 or TRBV6-3 to TRBJ1-5, with D unclear. This CDR3 comprises 18 residues. Germline lookup yields CDR1 MNHEY and CDR2 SVGEGT. The CDR3 DNA reads TGTGCCAGCAGTCACTCGGACCGGTCCTATGGTAGCAATCAGCCCCAGCATTTT. Protein: CASSHSDRSYGSNQPQHF.

This chain connects TRBV7-8 to TRBJ2-3; D might be TRBD1 or TRBD2, each matching 5 bases. The CDR3 loop spans 14 amino acids. With 5 bases removed from V and 0 bases from J, the gap between germline ends came to 9 bases. CDR1 is SGHVS, CDR2 FQNEAQ, per germline. The CDR3 DNA follows: TGTGCCAGCAGCACCCGGGACAGCACAGATACGCAGTATTTT. This gives the protein CASSTRDSTDTQYF.

The chain combines TRBV9 with TRBJ2-5; 10 bases fit TRBD1. This CDR3 comprises 15 residues. V lost 3 bases, J lost 1 base, and 3 bases stayed unmatched. CDR1 and CDR2 from the germline V gene are SGDLS and YYNGEE. The CDR3 here is CASSGQGAIQETQYF. CDR3 DNA sequence: TGTGCCAGCAGCGGACAGGGGGCGATCCAAGAGACCCAGTACTTC.

The chain couples TRBV7-9 to TRBJ2-5; 7 bases align to TRBD2. Unmatched junction bases numbered 5, after V lost 2 bases and J lost 5 bases. Germline V gene sequence: CDR1 SEHNR, CDR2 FQNEAQ (reference sequence). The CDR3 length is 14 residues. This CDR3 is CASSLIGGVETQYF. CDR3 DNA: TGTGCCAGCAGCTTAATTGGGGGGGTTGAGACCCAGTACTTC.

The V gene is TRBV7-9, the J gene TRBJ2-1; TRBD2 matches at 9 bases. Germline V gene lookup returns CDR1 SEHNR and CDR2 FQNEAQ (reference sequence). CDR3 length: 17 amino acids. V trimming: 5 bases; J trimming: 10 bases; junction bases outside the gene matches: 18. CDR3 residues: CASSPHLGAGGYYEQFF. CDR3 bases: TGTGCCAGCAGCCCTCACTTGGGAGCGGGGGGATATTACGAGCAGTTCTTC.

V usage is TRBV3-1 (or the pseudogene TRBV3-2) and J usage is TRBJ2-7; 11 bases are a match to TRBD1. Losses at the gene ends were 4 bases for V and 3 bases for J; bases not matched to a gene: 2. This CDR3 spans 14 amino acids. Per germline, CDR1 LGHDT and CDR2 YNNKEL (reference sequence). Here the CDR3 DNA reads TGTGCCAGCAGCCCAGGGACAGGGGGCTACGAGCAGTACGTC. Its protein product is CASSPGTGGYEQYV.

The chain is built from TRBV7-3 and TRBJ2-2; D gene uncertain. Per the germline V gene, CDR1 is SGHTA and CDR2 is FQGTGA. Trimming took off 1 base at V and 5 bases at J, with 5 bases between the two ends. This CDR3 comprises 13 residues. The CDR3 coding sequence is TGTGCCAGCAGCTTAAAGGGAACCGGGGAGCTGTTTTTT. Translated: CASSLKGTGELFF.

The chain has TRBV19 and TRBJ1-2, with TRBD1 matching over 8 bases. The trim removed 6 bases at V and 7 bases at J, leaving 7 bases unmatched. The CDR3 has 13 amino acids. Germline values: CDR1 LNHDA, CDR2 SQIVND (reference sequence). CDR3 region: CASREQGEFGYTF. The CDR3 DNA reads TGTGCCAGTAGGGAACAGGGGGAATTTGGCTACACCTTC.

This clone was picked up a small number of times. The chain joins TRBV11-2 to TRBJ1-1, with a weak D call TRBD1 (6 bases). Per germline, CDR1 SGHAT and CDR2 FQNNGV. This CDR3 has 16 residues. The V end was cut by 2 bases, the J end by 6 bases, with 19 bases between. CDR3 nucleotides: TGTGCCAGCAGCTTAATCCGGGGGCAGGGTGGGGCTGAAGCTTTCTTT. Translating gives CASSLIRGQGGAEAFF.

A few counts support this clone. V is TRBV15 and J is TRBJ1-1; tentative D call: TRBD1 (6 bases). Per the germline V gene, CDR1 is LNHNV and CDR2 is YYDKDF (reference sequence). The CDR3 length is 12 residues. Trimming left V 1 base short and J 11 bases short, with 11 bases between. The CDR3 DNA follows: TGTGCCACCAGCAGAGTCGGAGGGGGGGCTTTCTTT. It is translated as CATSRVGGGAFF. Together with reference TRBV15 and TRBJ1-1, the CDR3 gives the full variable domain: DAMVIQNPRYQVTQFGKPVTLSCSQTLNHNVMYWYQQKSSQAPKLLFHYYDKDFNNEADTPDNFQSRRPNTSFCFLDIRSPGLGDTAMYLCATSRVGGGAFFGQGTRLTVV.

The rearrangement links TRBV30 to TRBJ2-3; D is unresolved. The CDR3 loop spans 12 amino acids. Germline CDR1 GTSNPN, CDR2 SVGIG (reference sequence). The germline V and J ends were trimmed by 4 bases and 3 bases, with 8 bases remaining between them. DNA of the CDR3: TGTGCCTGGACCGGCGTTACAGATACGCAGTATTTT. Translated: CAWTGVTDTQYF.

The V gene is TRBV5-4, the J gene TRBJ2-7; the D gene is possibly TRBD1 (6 bases). This CDR3 spans 11 amino acids. Per the germline V gene, CDR1 is SGHNT and CDR2 is YYREEE (reference sequence). Trimming cost V 4 bases and J 7 bases, with 9 bases left between them. The CDR3 reads CASSLTGEQYF. CDR3 DNA: TGTGCCAGCAGCCTGACAGGAGAGCAGTACTTC.

The V and J genes are TRBV5-6 and TRBJ1-1; D is unclear. CDR1 is SGHDT, CDR2 YYEEEE, per germline. Trimming took off 1 base at V and 6 bases at J, with 13 bases between the two ends. CDR3 length: 14 amino acids. The DNA for the CDR3 is TGTGCCAGCAGCTTGCCGAATATACTTCCTGAAGCTTTCTTT. Its protein is CASSLPNILPEAFF. The whole variable domain, remainder taken from reference TRBV5-6 and TRBJ1-1, is DAGVTQSPTHLIKTRGQQVTLRCSPKSGHDTVSWYQQALGQGPQFIFQYYEEEERQRGNFPDRFSGHQFPNYSSELNVNALLLGDSALYLCASSLPNILPEAFFGQGTRLTVV.

The V gene is TRBV5-1, the J gene TRBJ2-5, with 8 bases matching TRBD1. Germline assignment: CDR1 SGHRS and CDR2 YFSETQ. Trimming took 4 bases from V and 0 from J; bases not matched to a gene: 8. This CDR3 spans 16 amino acids. The CDR3 protein is CASSTAGGRDQETQYF. DNA of the CDR3: TGCGCCAGCAGCACCGCAGGGGGCCGGGACCAAGAGACCCAGTACTTC.

This clone was seen once. The V call is TRBV5-1, the J call TRBJ2-5; no definite D call. CDR1 is SGHRS, CDR2 YFSETQ, per germline. The CDR3 has 12 residues. Trimming cost V 4 bases and J 2 bases, with 6 bases left between them. The CDR3 DNA follows: TGCGCCAGCAGCCGTTTACAAGAGACCCAGTACTTC. Translation gives CASSRLQETQYF.

The DNA of the CDR3 is TGTGCCAGCAGCAAACGTGGGGGGGGGAACGCTGAAGCTTTCTTT. Amino acid sequence: CASSKRGGGNAEAFF. The J gene is TRBJ1-1, the V gene TRBV21-1. TRBV21-1 is listed as a pseudogene. CDR3 size: 15 residues.